The clone carrying this TCR beta chain was recorded at least ten times. Its cognate antigen is unknown. The data originate from a study of CD8 T cells in ankylosing spondylitis. Study-wide findings and caveats: According to the report, clones linked to the disease were significantly enriched in matched synovial fluid samples taken from ankylosing spondylitis patients. Made up of 7 to 9 highly homologous variants, a TCR beta motif appeared characteristic of ankylosing spondylitis blood. A CD8+ phenotype characterized the disease-linked clones, which were relatively rare in peripheral blood.

Each TCR beta library was made by quantitative 5'-RACE that incorporated molecular barcodes. From the 5' RACE reads, TCRdb called clonotypes with MiXCR, one entry per CDR3 protein. The sample lists some 250,000 distinct CDR3 sequences, around 9.2% occurring once. This CDR3 is 17 amino acids long. Trimming cost V 4 bases and J 6 bases; bases outside gene matches: 12. From germline, CDR1 is MNHEY and CDR2 SVGAGI. This chain uses TRBV6-5 with TRBJ2-3; TRBD2 matches 11 bases. Sample: blood, either unsorted or a sorted T cell fraction (not recorded which). The clonotype originates from a male donor with ankylosing spondylitis or in good health (not recorded which). The CDR3 DNA sequence: TGTGCCAGCAGTTCCCTCGGGGTAGCGGGGGGGCCCGATACGCAGTATTTT. Translation: CASSSLGVAGGPDTQYF.